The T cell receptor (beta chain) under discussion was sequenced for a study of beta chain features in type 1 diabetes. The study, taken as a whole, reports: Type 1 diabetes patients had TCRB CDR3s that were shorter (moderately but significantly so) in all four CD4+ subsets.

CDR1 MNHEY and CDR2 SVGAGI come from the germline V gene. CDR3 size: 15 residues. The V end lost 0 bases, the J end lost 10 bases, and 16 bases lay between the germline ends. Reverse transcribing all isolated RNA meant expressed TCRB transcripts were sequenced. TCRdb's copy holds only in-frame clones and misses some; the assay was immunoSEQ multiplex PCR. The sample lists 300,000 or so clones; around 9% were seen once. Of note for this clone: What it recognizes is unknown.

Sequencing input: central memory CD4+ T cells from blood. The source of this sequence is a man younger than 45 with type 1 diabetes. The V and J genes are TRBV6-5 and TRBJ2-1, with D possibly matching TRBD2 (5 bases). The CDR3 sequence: CASSYSRAAVGEQFF. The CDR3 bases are TGTGCCAGCAGTTACTCGAGGGCGGCGGTCGGGGAGCAGTTCTTC.